The source of this T cell receptor beta chain is a study of T cell changes during pregnancy in multiple sclerosis. Clones were sequenced by immunoSEQ multiplex PCR, and TCRdb holds only the in-frame ones, with some missing. The repertoire holds 35,000 to 50,000 clones, with 89% as singletons. This TCR derives from a female donor with multiple sclerosis, enrolled in a pregnancy study. The sequencing used CD4+ T cells from peripheral blood mononuclear cells, collected after pregnancy.

CDR3 amino acids: CASRERGPYNEQFF. DNA of the CDR3: TGTGCCAGTAGGGAAAGGGGTCCCTACAATGAGCAGTTCTTC. J is TRBJ2-1 and V is TRBV19; D might be TRBD1 (5 bases). Germline V gene data show CDR1 as LNHDA and CDR2 as SQIVND (reference sequence). V was clipped by 6 bases and J by 2 bases, with 11 bases between them. This CDR3 region has 14 residues. Full variable domain (outside the CDR3, taken from reference TRBV19 and TRBJ2-1): DGGITQSPKYLFRKEGQNVTLSCEQNLNHDAMYWYRQDPGQGLRLIYYSQIVNDFQKGDIAEGYSVSREKKESFPLTVTSAQKNPTAFYLCASRERGPYNEQFFGPGTRLTVL.